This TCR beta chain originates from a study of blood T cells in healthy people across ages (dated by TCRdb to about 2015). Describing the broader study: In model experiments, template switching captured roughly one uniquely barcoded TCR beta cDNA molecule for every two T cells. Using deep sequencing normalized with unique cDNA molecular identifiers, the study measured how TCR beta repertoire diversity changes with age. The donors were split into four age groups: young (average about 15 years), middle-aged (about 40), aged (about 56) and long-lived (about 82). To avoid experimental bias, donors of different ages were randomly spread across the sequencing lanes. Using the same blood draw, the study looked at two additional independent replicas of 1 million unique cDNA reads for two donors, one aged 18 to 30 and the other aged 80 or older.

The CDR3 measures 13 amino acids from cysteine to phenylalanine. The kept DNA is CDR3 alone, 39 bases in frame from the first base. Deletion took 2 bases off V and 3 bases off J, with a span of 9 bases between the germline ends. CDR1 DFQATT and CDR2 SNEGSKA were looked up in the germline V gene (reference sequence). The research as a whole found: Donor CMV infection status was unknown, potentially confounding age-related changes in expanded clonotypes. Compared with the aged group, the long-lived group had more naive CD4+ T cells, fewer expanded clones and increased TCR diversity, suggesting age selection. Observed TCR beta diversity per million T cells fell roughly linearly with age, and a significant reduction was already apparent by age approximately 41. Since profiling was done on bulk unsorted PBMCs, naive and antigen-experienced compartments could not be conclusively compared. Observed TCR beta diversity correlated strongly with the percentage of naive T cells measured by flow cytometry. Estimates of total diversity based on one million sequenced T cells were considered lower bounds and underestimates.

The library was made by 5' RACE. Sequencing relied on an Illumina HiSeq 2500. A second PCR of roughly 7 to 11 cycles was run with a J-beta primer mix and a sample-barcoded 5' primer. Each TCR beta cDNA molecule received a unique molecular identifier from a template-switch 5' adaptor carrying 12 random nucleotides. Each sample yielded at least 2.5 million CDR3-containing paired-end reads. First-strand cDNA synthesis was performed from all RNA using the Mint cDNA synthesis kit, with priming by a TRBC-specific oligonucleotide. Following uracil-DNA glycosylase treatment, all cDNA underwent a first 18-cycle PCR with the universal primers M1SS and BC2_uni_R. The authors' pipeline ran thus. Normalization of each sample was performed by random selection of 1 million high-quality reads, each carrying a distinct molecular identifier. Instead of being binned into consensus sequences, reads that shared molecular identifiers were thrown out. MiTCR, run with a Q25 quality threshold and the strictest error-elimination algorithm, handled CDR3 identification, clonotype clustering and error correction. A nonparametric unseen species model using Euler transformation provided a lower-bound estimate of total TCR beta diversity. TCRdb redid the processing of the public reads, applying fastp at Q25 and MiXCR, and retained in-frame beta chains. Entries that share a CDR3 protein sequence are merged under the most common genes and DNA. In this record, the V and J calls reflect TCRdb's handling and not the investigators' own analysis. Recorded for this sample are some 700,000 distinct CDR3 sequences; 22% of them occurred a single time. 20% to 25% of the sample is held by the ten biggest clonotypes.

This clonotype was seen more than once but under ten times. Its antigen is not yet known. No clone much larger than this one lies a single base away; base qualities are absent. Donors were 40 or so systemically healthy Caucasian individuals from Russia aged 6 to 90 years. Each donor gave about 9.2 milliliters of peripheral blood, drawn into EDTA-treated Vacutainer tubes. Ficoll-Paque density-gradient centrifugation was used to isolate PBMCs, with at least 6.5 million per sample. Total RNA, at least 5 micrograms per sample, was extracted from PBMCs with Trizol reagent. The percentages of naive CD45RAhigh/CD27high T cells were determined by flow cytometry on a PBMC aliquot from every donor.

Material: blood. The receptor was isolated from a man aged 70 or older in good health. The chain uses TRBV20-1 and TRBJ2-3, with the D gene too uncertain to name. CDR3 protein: CSARSPFTDTQYF. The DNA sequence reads TGCAGTGCTAGATCCCCATTTACAGATACGCAGTATTTT.